Following are 8 T cell receptor beta chains from one sample sequenced in a study of blood T cell repertoires in COVID-19 (dated by TCRdb to about 2020). Libraries were constructed by the immunoSEQ multiplex PCR assay. TCRdb obtained this table from immuneACCESS and retained in-frame rearrangements with V and J assigned. These tables miss some clones; where compared with another copy, unresolved V genes account for less than half of the shortfall, and the remainder is unexplained. This sample is represented by about 55,000 clones; around 83% of them were singletons. The biggest ten clones account for approximately 15% of the sample. Sequencing was carried out using peripheral blood. These receptors originate from a human donor in a cohort sampled during active COVID-19.

The chain is built from TRBV27 and TRBJ2-2, with D possibly matching TRBD1 (6 bases). Looked up from germline, CDR1 is MNHEY and CDR2 is SMNVEV (reference sequence). Between the trimmed V and J ends, which lost 2 bases and 6 bases, there was a span of 10 bases. The CDR3 totals 14 residues. The CDR3 nucleotides read TGTGCCAGCAGTTTACAGGGGTTCGCCGGGGAGCTGTTTTTT. Translating gives CASSLQGFAGELFF.

The V call is TRBV9, the J call TRBJ2-1; 7 bases align to TRBD1. The junction had 7 bases not matched to a gene; V was cut back by 3 bases and J by 1 base. Germline V gene data show CDR1 as SGDLS and CDR2 as YYNGEE. The CDR3 is 16 amino acids. The CDR3 bases are TGTGCCAGCAGCGCCCTTACAGGGGCTTCCTACAATGAGCAGTTCTTC. Its translation is CASSALTGASYNEQFF.

The V gene is TRBV9, the J gene TRBJ1-1, with D possibly TRBD1 on 6 matching bases. The CDR3 covers 14 residues. The germline V gene encodes CDR1 SGDLS and CDR2 YYNGEE. V gave up 3 bases and J gave up 1 base, with 10 bases separating them. CDR3 coding DNA: TGTGCCAGCAGCGCTCACAGGGAGAACACTGAAGCTTTCTTT. It yields the protein CASSAHRENTEAFF.

The V call is TRBV29-1, the J call TRBJ1-1, with 9 bases that match TRBD1. This CDR3 has 13 residues. Germline V lookup: CDR1 SQVTM, CDR2 ANQGSEA. V was clipped by 5 bases and J by 5 bases; unmatched bases: 6. The CDR3 bases are TGCAGCGTTCATCGTGGACAGGGGACTGAAGCTTTCTTT. This codes for CSVHRGQGTEAFF.

This clone was seen at least ten times. CDR3 DNA sequence: TGTGCCAGTAGTACCCCGGGACAGGGGTACGAGCAGTACTTC. Residues: CASSTPGQGYEQYF. The chain employs TRBV19 and TRBJ2-7; 10 nucleotides line up with TRBD1. The trim removed 4 bases at V and 4 bases at J, leaving 4 bases unmatched. Germline CDR1 is LNHDA and CDR2 is SQIVND (reference sequence). The CDR3 covers 14 residues.

This chain links TRBV7-9 with TRBJ1-6; D remains ambiguous. The CDR3 extends over 18 amino acids. Germline V gives CDR1 SEHNR, CDR2 FQNEAQ (reference sequence). The V end was cut by 4 bases, the J end by 5 bases, with 21 bases between. CDR3 DNA sequence: TGTGCCAGCAGCTCGCTGCCGGGGATTACAGAGCATAATTCACCCCTCCACTTT. Amino acids: CASSSLPGITEHNSPLHF.

There are a few counts of this clone. The chain has TRBV28 and TRBJ1-4; perhaps TRBD1 as D (6 bases). CDR3 size: 15 residues. Trimming cost V 1 base and J 7 bases, with 13 bases left between them. Per germline, CDR1 MDHEN and CDR2 SYDVKM. The CDR3 protein is CASSLSYRVAEKLFF. In DNA form, the CDR3 reads TGTGCCAGCAGTTTATCCTACAGGGTCGCTGAAAAACTGTTTTTT.

The rearrangement joins TRBV9 to TRBJ2-1, with 7 bases matching TRBD2. CDR3 length: 17 amino acids. Losses at the gene ends were 5 bases for V and 1 base for J; bases not matched to a gene: 12. Germline V gene sequence: CDR1 SGDLS, CDR2 YYNGEE. This CDR3 reads CASSRREGWASYNEQFF. The DNA for the CDR3 is TGTGCCAGCAGTCGGAGGGAGGGGTGGGCTTCCTACAATGAGCAGTTCTTC.